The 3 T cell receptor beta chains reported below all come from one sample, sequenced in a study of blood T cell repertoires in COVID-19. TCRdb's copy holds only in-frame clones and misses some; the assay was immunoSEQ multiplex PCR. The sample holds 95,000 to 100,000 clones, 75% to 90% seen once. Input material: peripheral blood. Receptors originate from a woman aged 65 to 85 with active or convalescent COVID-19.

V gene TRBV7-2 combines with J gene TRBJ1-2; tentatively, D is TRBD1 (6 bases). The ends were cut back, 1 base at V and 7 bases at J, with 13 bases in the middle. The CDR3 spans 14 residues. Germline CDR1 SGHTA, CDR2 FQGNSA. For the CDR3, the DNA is TGTGCCAGCAGCTTAGACAGGGATTTTAGTGGCTACACCTTC. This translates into CASSLDRDFSGYTF.

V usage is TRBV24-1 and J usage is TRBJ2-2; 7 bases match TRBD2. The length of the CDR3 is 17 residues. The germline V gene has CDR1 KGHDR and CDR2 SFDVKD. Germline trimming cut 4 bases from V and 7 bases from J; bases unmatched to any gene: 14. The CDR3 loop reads CATSDPRTREAGGELFF. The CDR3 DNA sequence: TGTGCCACCAGTGACCCAAGGACTAGGGAAGCGGGCGGGGAGCTGTTTTTT.

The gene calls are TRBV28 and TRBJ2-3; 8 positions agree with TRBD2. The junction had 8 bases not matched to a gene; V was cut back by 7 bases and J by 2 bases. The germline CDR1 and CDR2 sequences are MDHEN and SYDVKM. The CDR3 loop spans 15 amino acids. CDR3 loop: CASKLSGTLTDTQYF. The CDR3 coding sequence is TGTGCCAGCAAACTTAGCGGGACACTCACAGATACGCAGTATTTT. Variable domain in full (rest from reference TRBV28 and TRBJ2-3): DVKVTQSSRYLVKRTGEKVFLECVQDMDHENMFWYRQDPGLGLRLIYFSYDVKMKEKGDIPEGYSVSREKKERFSLILESASTNQTSMYLCASKLSGTLTDTQYFGPGTRLTVL.